This T cell receptor (beta chain) was documented in a study of patients and donors after allogeneic stem cell transplantation. TCRdb re-derived calls from the RT-PCR reads in MiXCR, one entry per CDR3 protein. The sample records about 410,000 distinct CDR3 sequences, about a sixth being singletons. The receptor comes from a human donor who was either an allogeneic HSCT recipient or a stem cell or donor lymphocyte infusion donor (not recorded which). It is not recorded whose cells these are; they may come from a transplant donor. The specimen sequenced was blood, either unsorted or a sorted T cell fraction (not recorded which).

CDR3 residues: CSVEDLGETQYF. DNA of the CDR3: TGCAGCGTTGAAGATCTGGGGGAGACCCAGTACTTC. The chain combines TRBV29-1 with TRBJ2-5; D remains unclear. There are 12 residues in the CDR3. From germline, CDR1 is SQVTM and CDR2 ANQGSEA. The V gene lost 0 bases and the J gene lost 5 bases, with 7 bases spanning the gap.